This T cell receptor beta chain was documented in a study of blood T cell repertoires in COVID-19. For the study at large: The origin of the acute and convalescent COVID-19 samples was the United States, Italy and Spain.

Measured with immunoSEQ multiplex PCR; TCRdb has only the in-frame clones, and not every one. The sample has 300,000 or so clones; approximately 88% are singletons. The clonotype was recovered from a man aged 18 to 30 who had recovered from COVID-19. The sample comprised peripheral blood.

The CDR3 loop reads CASSLGLGDEQFF. CDR3 in DNA: TGCGCCAGCAGCTTGGGGCTAGGCGATGAGCAGTTCTTC. This sequence joins TRBV5-1 and TRBJ2-1; D remains unclear. Trimming took 0 bases from V and 8 from J, leaving 9 bases between them. The CDR3 consists of 13 residues. CDR1 SGHRS and CDR2 YFSETQ come from the germline V gene.